This section outlines one T cell receptor (beta chain) sequence together with its context. Assay: immunoSEQ multiplex PCR; the TCRdb copy retains only in-frame clones and omits some. This sample carries about 410,000 clones, around 91% of them seen once, and the ten largest clones take approximately 1.5%. The data were obtained in a study of blood T cell repertoires in COVID-19. The CDR3 runs to 15 residues. From germline, CDR1 is LGHNT and CDR2 FRNRAP. The V gene end was trimmed by 1 base and the J gene end by 2 bases; junction bases not matched to a gene: 1. The V gene is TRBV12-5, the J gene TRBJ2-7, with TRBD2 identical over 11 bases. Input material: peripheral blood. The TCR originated in a woman in her thirties or forties with COVID-19, enrolled during active disease. The CDR3 nucleotides read TGTGCTAGTGGTTTGGGACTAGCGGGGACCTACGAGCAGTACTTC. It translates to CASGLGLAGTYEQYF.